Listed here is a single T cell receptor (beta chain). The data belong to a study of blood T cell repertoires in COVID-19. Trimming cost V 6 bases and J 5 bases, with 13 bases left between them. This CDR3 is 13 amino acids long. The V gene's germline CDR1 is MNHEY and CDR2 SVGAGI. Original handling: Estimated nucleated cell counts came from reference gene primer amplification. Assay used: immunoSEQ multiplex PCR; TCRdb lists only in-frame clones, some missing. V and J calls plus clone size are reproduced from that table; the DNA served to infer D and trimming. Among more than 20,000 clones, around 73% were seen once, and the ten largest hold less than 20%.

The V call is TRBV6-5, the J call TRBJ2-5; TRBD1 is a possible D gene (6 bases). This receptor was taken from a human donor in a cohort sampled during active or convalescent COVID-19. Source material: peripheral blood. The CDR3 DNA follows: TGTGCCAGCAGACAGGGCCCAATGGAGACCCAGTACTTC. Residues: CASRQGPMETQYF.